This TCR beta chain was recovered during a study of breast tumors, draining lymph nodes, adjacent tissues. In its sample, this clonotype was seen many times. Its antigen is not known. Trimming shortened V by 2 bases and J by 4 bases, and 5 bases separated the two germline ends. Germline loops: CDR1 MDHEN, CDR2 SYDVKM. This CDR3 is 12 amino acids long. TCRdb used MiXCR to reprocess the multiplex PCR reads, holding one entry per CDR3 protein. The table lists around 150,000 distinct CDR3 sequences, around 24% of them singletons, with roughly 2.6% in the top ten. Findings of the study overall: Tumors had less TCR diversity than lymph nodes, more than nontumor tissue. Data fit most tumor T cells coming from lymph node, expanding in tumor. The lymph node origin of tumor T cells was framed as consistent with a hypothesis, not demonstrated.

Samples came from axillary lymph nodes draining the breast cancer. The receptor was derived from a female donor with breast cancer. Some clones in this sample may be carry-over from other donors' samples. The sequenced sample consisted of axillary lymph node tissue. The J gene is TRBJ1-2, the V gene TRBV28; D remains ambiguous. The CDR3 loop reads CASSLQAYGYTF. CDR3 in DNA: TGTGCCAGCAGTTTACAGGCCTATGGCTACACCTTC.